This entry features one T cell receptor (beta chain) sequence. As yet, its antigen is unknown. The sample originates from a study of somatic mutations in cytotoxic T cells in rheumatoid arthritis. As for the study in general: Patient blood (around 30 ml EDTA) was taken immediately after diagnosis and before treatment. Among the T-cell populations stained with V beta antibodies, some were separated by flow sorting at nearly 100% purity, including V beta1+ cells whose TCRB was sequenced. Overall study findings and caveats: With advancing age, CD8+ clonality climbed in rheumatoid arthritis patients but did not rise in healthy controls.

Sequencing was performed with immunoSEQ multiplex PCR; in TCRdb, only in-frame clones are kept and a portion is missing. Of 6,800 or so clones listed, 75% are singletons. The origin of this receptor is an adult with rheumatoid arthritis. The sequenced sample consisted of CD8+ T cells sorted from blood.

CDR3 sequence: CASRDNKPRQFF. The CDR3 DNA reads TGTGCCAGCAGGGACAACAAGCCGAGGCAGTTCTTC. The chain has TRBV7-9 and TRBJ2-1; weak D call: TRBD1 (5 bases). The CDR3 contains 12 residues. V was cut by 6 bases and J by 12 bases, with 15 bases left in between. The germline V gene has CDR1 SEHNR and CDR2 FQNEAQ (reference sequence). The variable domain in full, completed from reference TRBV7-9 and TRBJ2-1, reads DTGVSQNPRHKITKRGQNVTFRCDPISEHNRLYWYRQTLGQGPEFLTYFQNEAQLEKSRLLSDRFSAERPKGSFSTLEIQRTEQGDSAMYLCASRDNKPRQFFGPGTRLTVL.